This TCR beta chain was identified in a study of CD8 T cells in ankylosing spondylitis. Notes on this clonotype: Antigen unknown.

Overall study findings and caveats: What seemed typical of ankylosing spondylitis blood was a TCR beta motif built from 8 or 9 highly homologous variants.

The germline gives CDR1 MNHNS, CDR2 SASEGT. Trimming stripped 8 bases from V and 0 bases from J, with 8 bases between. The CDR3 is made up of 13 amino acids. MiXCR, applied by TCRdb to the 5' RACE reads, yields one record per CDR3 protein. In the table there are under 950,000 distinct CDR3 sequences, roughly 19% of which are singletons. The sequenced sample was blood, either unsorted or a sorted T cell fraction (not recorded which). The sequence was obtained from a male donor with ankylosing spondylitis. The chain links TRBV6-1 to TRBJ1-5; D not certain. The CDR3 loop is CASADYSNQPQHF. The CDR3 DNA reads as TGTGCCAGCGCGGATTATAGCAATCAGCCCCAGCATTTT.